These 6 T cell receptor beta chains were all obtained from the same sample, sequenced in a study of T cell clusters in autoimmune cytopenias. Some 38,000 genome equivalents of blood DNA were amplified for TRB. TRB rearrangements were amplified by touch-down multiplex PCR with mixed TRB-A/B primers. TCRdb re-called the multiplex PCR reads and shows each CDR3 protein once, DNA omitted. The sample's table shows approximately 2,700 distinct CDR3 sequences. The sample comprised peripheral blood. The receptors shown here come from a human donor with an autoimmune cytopenia, with autoimmune hepatitis or in good health (not recorded which).

The V and J genes are TRBV11-2 and TRBJ2-6; TCRdb lists TRBD1, though no DNA is available to test this call. CDR3 length: 19 residues. Per the germline V gene, CDR1 is SGHAT and CDR2 is FQNNGV. CDR3 amino acids: CASSQRPGQGAVGANVLTF.

Considering frequency, this clonotype is medium-sized. The V call is TRBV6-6, the J call TRBJ2-7; as DNA is missing, the TRBD1 call by TCRdb cannot be tested. This CDR3 comprises 15 residues. The germline V gene encodes CDR1 MNHNY and CDR2 SVGAGI (reference sequence). The CDR3 reads CASSSGQGKPYEQYF.

The chain employs TRBV19 and TRBJ1-1. Germline V gene sequence: CDR1 LNHDA, CDR2 SQIVND (reference sequence). The CDR3 runs to 14 residues. The CDR3 sequence is CASSRHGDGTEAFF.

In terms of frequency, this clonotype is medium-sized (0.01 to 0.1%). The rearrangement links TRBV18 to TRBJ2-3; the D call of TRBD1 rests on TCRdb alone, since no DNA is present to check it. Germline V gene lookup returns CDR1 KGHSH and CDR2 LQKENI. The CDR3 length is 16 residues. This CDR3 reads CASSVTGGAETDTQYF.

Measured by frequency, this clonotype is medium-sized (0.01 to 0.1%). V gene TRBV30 combines with J gene TRBJ2-2; TCRdb's D gene call, TRBD1, goes unchecked for lack of DNA. Germline CDR1 reads GTSNPN; CDR2 reads SVGIG (reference sequence). This CDR3 is 16 amino acids long. CDR3 protein: CAWKHSWAPNTGELFF.

According to its frequency, this clonotype is medium-sized (0.01 to 0.1%). The V and J genes are TRBV19 and TRBJ2-2. Germline V gives CDR1 LNHDA, CDR2 SQIVND (reference sequence). This CDR3 spans 13 amino acids. CDR3: CASSIQYTGELFF.